What follows describes a single TCR beta chain. These data are taken from a study of blood T cell repertoires in COVID-19. Study at large: In each case, the material was cDNA or gDNA derived from T cells, B-cell-depleted T cells, or PBMCs.

Deletions cut 6 bases from V and 4 bases from J, with 15 bases between. Looked up from germline, CDR1 is MNHEY and CDR2 is SVGAGI. The CDR3 runs 15 residues. Original methodology: Amplification of reference gene primers was used by the study to estimate nucleated cell counts. Generated by immunoSEQ multiplex PCR, the TCRdb table keeps only in-frame clones and is missing some. V, J and clone size were drawn from that table, and D and trimming were deduced from the DNA. Among roughly 300,000 clones listed, approximately 90% were seen once. This sequence originates from a woman aged 30 to 39 with COVID-19, enrolled during active disease. This rearrangement joins TRBV6-5 to TRBJ1-4; possibly TRBD1 for D (6 bases). The sample comprised peripheral blood. CDR3 in amino acids: CASSPTDSFNEKLFF. The CDR3 DNA reads as TGTGCCAGCAGCCCCACGGACAGCTTTAATGAAAAACTGTTTTTT.